These 27 T cell receptor beta chains were sequenced from one sample in a study of blood T cells in healthy people across ages. PCR was performed a second time for about 6 to 12 cycles using a sample-barcoded 5' primer and a J-beta primer mix. TCRdb called the 5' RACE reads again in MiXCR, with one record for every CDR3 protein. The table includes over 700,000 distinct CDR3 sequences, just under 25% detected once. This sample was also put to use in a study of T cells of mothers and their children.

Sequenced: blood. The receptors stem from a boy between 10 and 17 years old in good health.

This clonotype was seen only a few times. The chain links TRBV7-3 to TRBJ1-4, with a tentative D call TRBD1 (5 bases). Germline CDR1 SGHTA, CDR2 FQGTGA. With 0 bases removed from V and 3 bases from J, the gap between germline ends came to 8 bases. The CDR3 covers 15 residues. The CDR3 here is CASSLTGGSNEKLFF. In DNA, the CDR3 is TGTGCCAGCAGCTTAACGGGGGGGTCTAATGAAAAACTGTTTTTT.

This clonotype was observed a few times. One end of the junction is discordant with germline, which a read error may explain. The chain combines TRBV7-7 with TRBJ2-1; D unresolved. The germline V gene encodes CDR1 SSHAT and CDR2 FNYEAQ (reference sequence). This CDR3 is 15 amino acids long. The CDR3 is CASSEYKSSYNEQFF. In nucleotides, the CDR3 is TGTGCTAGCAGCGAGTATAAGTCTTCCTACAATGAGCAGTTCTTC.

This clonotype turned up a few times. The gene calls are TRBV27 and TRBJ2-5; D call uncertain. The J call may be in error: the DNA end matches TRBJ2-1 better. The germline gives CDR1 MNHEY, CDR2 SMNVEV (reference sequence). CDR3 size: 12 residues. The DNA of the CDR3 is TGTGCCAGCAGTCCGCCTGGATATGAGCAGTTCTTC. It specifies CASSPPGYEQFF.

The V and J genes are TRBV7-6 and TRBJ2-5; TRBD2 matches 9 bases. Trimming removed 1 base from V and 5 bases from J; junction bases left unmatched: 8. CDR1 SGHVS and CDR2 FNYEAQ come from the germline V gene. This CDR3 is 16 amino acids long. The CDR3 coding sequence is TGTGCCAGCAGCTTAGGAATTAGCGGGAGTCGTGAGACCCAGTACTTC. Its protein product is CASSLGISGSRETQYF. Variable domain in full (rest from reference TRBV7-6 and TRBJ2-5): GAGVSQSPRYKVTKRGQDVALRCDPISGHVSLYWYRQALGQGPEFLTYFNYEAQQDKSGLPNDRFSAERPEGSISTLTIQRTEQRDSAMYRCASSLGISGSRETQYFGPGTRLLVL.

For this clonotype: Germline is not matched at one junction end, which may reflect a read error. The chain couples TRBV27 to TRBJ2-7, with TRBD2 matching over 10 bases. The CDR3 length is 16 residues. Germline V gene data show CDR1 as MNHEY and CDR2 as SMNVEV (reference sequence). DNA of the CDR3: TGTGCCAGCGGTTTAAGGGGTAGCGGGGGGTATGGCGAGCAGTACTTC. It encodes CASGLRGSGGYGEQYF.

The rearrangement uses TRBV19 and TRBJ2-5; 8 bases line up with TRBD2. V lost 9 bases, J lost 1 base, and 4 bases stayed unmatched. Germline assignment: CDR1 LNHDA and CDR2 SQIVND (reference sequence). This CDR3 contains 13 residues. CDR3 sequence (DNA): TGTGCCAGCAGAGCGGGGGCCCAAGAGACCCAGTACTTC. Protein sequence: CASRAGAQETQYF.

This clonotype was recorded a few times. The chain is built from TRBV7-2 and TRBJ2-3; TRBD2 aligns across 7 bases. CDR3 length equals 16 residues. With 1 base clipped from V and 2 bases from J, the junction kept 6 bases outside the gene matches. The germline CDR1 and CDR2 sequences are SGHTA and FQGNSA. The CDR3 spells CASSLDYSGITDTQYF. The CDR3 DNA follows: TGTGCCAGCAGCTTAGATTACAGCGGGATCACAGATACGCAGTATTTT.

This clonotype has a handful of counts. The V and J genes are TRBV20-1 and TRBJ2-5, with 8 nucleotides matching TRBD2. The CDR3 has 12 residues. Per the germline V gene, CDR1 is DFQATT and CDR2 is SNEGSKA (reference sequence). The CDR3 DNA reads TGCAGAGCGGGAGTAGGGAAAGAGACCCAGTACTTC. Protein product: CRAGVGKETQYF.

This clonotype was detected a few times. The CDR3 spells CASSPDGTTSGANVLTF. The DNA of the CDR3 is TGCGCCAGCAGCCCGGACGGGACGACCTCTGGGGCCAACGTCCTGACTTTC. J is TRBJ2-6 and V is TRBV5-1; either TRBD1 or TRBD2 may fit D (5 bases each). The CDR3 has 17 amino acids. In germline, CDR1 is SGHRS, CDR2 YFSETQ. V dropped 4 bases and J dropped 0 bases, with 14 bases sitting between them.

The chain combines TRBV7-2 with TRBJ1-1; D gene uncertain. Between the trimmed V and J ends, which lost 1 base and 6 bases, there was a span of 12 bases. The germline gives CDR1 SGHTA, CDR2 FQGNSA. The CDR3 has 14 amino acids. As DNA, the CDR3 is TGTGCCAGCAGCTTAGGGGGTCGAGGCGCTGAAGCTTTCTTT. Protein sequence: CASSLGGRGAEAFF.

This clonotype was picked up a small number of times. The rearrangement links TRBV20-1 to TRBJ2-3, with 16 bases lining up with TRBD2. Unmatched junction bases numbered 4, after V lost 5 bases and J lost 2 bases. The germline CDR1 and CDR2 sequences are DFQATT and SNEGSKA (reference sequence). CDR3 length: 16 residues. The CDR3 spells CSAGGLAGGSTDTQYF. DNA for the CDR3: TGCAGTGCTGGGGGACTAGCGGGGGGGTCCACAGATACGCAGTATTTT.

V is TRBV5-1 and J is TRBJ2-6; D gene ambiguous. Trimming stripped 4 bases from V and 0 bases from J, with 8 bases between. Per germline, CDR1 SGHRS and CDR2 YFSETQ. This CDR3 has 15 residues. CDR3 in DNA: TGCGCCAGCAGCCGACCGGACTCTGGGGCCAACGTCCTGACTTTC. Its protein is CASSRPDSGANVLTF.

The chain combines TRBV12-5 with TRBJ2-7; D is undetermined. This CDR3 has 13 amino acids. V shed 0 bases and J shed 6 bases, with 9 bases lying between them. CDR1 and CDR2 (germline): LGHNT, FRNRAP. CDR3 sequence (DNA): TGTGCTAGTGGTTTGGTAGTCGGGCTCGAGCAGTACTTC. Its translation is CASGLVVGLEQYF.

This clonotype occurred a few times. The V and J genes are TRBV12-3 or TRBV12-4 and TRBJ1-2; D is perhaps TRBD1 (6 bases). V lost 7 bases to trimming and J lost 6 bases, with 15 bases between them. The CDR3 consists of 13 residues. CDR3 coding DNA: TGTGCCAGCACCCAGGGGAGGGTGGATGGCTACACCTTC. This translates into CASTQGRVDGYTF.

J is TRBJ2-1 and V is TRBV18; no clear D. V was pared by 6 bases and J by 12 bases, with 15 bases between. The germline V gene encodes CDR1 KGHSH and CDR2 LQKENI. This CDR3 region has 12 residues. DNA of the CDR3: TGTGCCAGCTCCCAGAAAGGCGAAGGGCAGTTCTTC. This sequence encodes CASSQKGEGQFF.

The V call is TRBV5-4, the J call TRBJ2-5; the D gene is possibly TRBD1 (6 bases). Per germline, CDR1 SGHNT and CDR2 YYREEE (reference sequence). The CDR3 extends over 17 amino acids. Trimming shortened V by 1 base and J by 5 bases, and 21 bases separated the two germline ends. The CDR3 is CASSLLGQGSDRETQYF. CDR3 nucleotides: TGTGCCAGCAGCTTGCTAGGTCAGGGGAGTGATCGGGAGACCCAGTACTTC.

There are a few counts of this clonotype. This chain joins TRBV7-6 and TRBJ2-7; a weak D match, TRBD2 (6 bases). V gave up 5 bases and J gave up 3 bases, with 20 bases separating them. CDR1 and CDR2 from the germline V gene are SGHVS and FNYEAQ. The CDR3 is made up of 16 amino acids. DNA for the CDR3: TGTGCCAGCAGCGCCTCCTGGCCGGGAGAGAGCTACGAGCAGTACTTC. Its protein is CASSASWPGESYEQYF.

This chain joins TRBV7-2 and TRBJ2-1; D is undetermined. Germline V gives CDR1 SGHTA, CDR2 FQGNSA. V lost 8 bases and J 4 bases, leaving 6 bases between the germline ends. This CDR3 comprises 11 residues. This chain's CDR3 is CASQIYNEQFF. The CDR3 nucleotides read TGTGCCAGCCAAATTTACAATGAGCAGTTCTTC.

V and J are TRBV6-2 or TRBV6-3 and TRBJ2-5; D remains ambiguous. The germline V and J ends were trimmed by 2 bases and 0 bases, with 10 bases remaining between them. CDR1 is MNHEY, CDR2 SVGEGT, per germline. This CDR3 spans 15 amino acids. DNA for the CDR3: TGTGCCAGCAGTTACACCCGGACCTACCAAGAGACCCAGTACTTC. This encodes CASSYTRTYQETQYF.

This clonotype was seen more than once but under ten times. The chain joins TRBV15 to TRBJ2-2, with 7 bases fitting TRBD1. The CDR3 runs 17 residues. The V gene's germline CDR1 is LNHNV and CDR2 YYDKDF (reference sequence). V was pared by 0 bases and J by 0 bases, with 4 bases of the junction left unmatched. The CDR3 nucleotides are TGTGCCACCAGCAGAGATTGGGGGACAGCGAACACCGGGGAGCTGTTTTTT. Translated, it gives CATSRDWGTANTGELFF.

The chain employs TRBV12-3 or TRBV12-4 and TRBJ1-4; no clear D. The CDR3 has 14 amino acids. V dropped 4 bases and J dropped 1 base, with 7 bases sitting between them. CDR3 DNA sequence: TGTGCCAGCAGTTCCCGAGGAACTAATGAAAAACTGTTTTTT. It specifies CASSSRGTNEKLFF.

This clonotype was seen a single time. A clone one base away is much larger, so this may be a read error. V gene TRBV5-1 combines with J gene TRBJ2-7, with 9 bases matching TRBD1. With 4 bases clipped from V and 2 bases from J, the junction kept 7 bases outside the gene matches. This CDR3 has 15 residues. The germline V gene has CDR1 SGHRS and CDR2 YFSETQ. CDR3 bases: TGCGCCAGCAGCCTAGGACAGGGGATGGCCTACGAGCAGTACTTC. Its protein product is CASSLGQGMAYEQYF.

This clonotype was seen at least ten times. The V gene is TRBV28, the J gene TRBJ2-1, with D hard to call. The CDR3 loop spans 12 amino acids. V lost 6 bases to trimming and J lost 8 bases, with 11 bases between them. Germline loops: CDR1 MDHEN, CDR2 SYDVKM. The CDR3 reads CASSLGSDEQFF. CDR3 coding DNA: TGTGCCAGCAGCTTAGGCTCCGATGAGCAGTTCTTC.

The V call is TRBV7-9, the J call TRBJ2-7, with a tentative D call TRBD2 (6 bases). The CDR3 extends over 13 amino acids. V was shortened by 1 base and J by 5 bases, with 9 bases between the two germline ends. CDR1 SEHNR and CDR2 FQNEAQ come from the germline V gene (reference sequence). CDR3 region: CASSLDGGNEQYF. The DNA of the CDR3 is TGTGCCAGCAGCTTAGACGGAGGGAACGAGCAGTACTTC.

As concerns this clonotype: A read error is likely, as this CDR3 ends without the conserved phenylalanine or tryptophan. V is TRBV11-3 and J is TRBJ1-1, with D uncertain. The CDR3 spans 14 residues. V was cut by 5 bases and J by 1 base, with 11 bases left in between. Germline V lookup: CDR1 SGHNT, CDR2 YENEEA. This CDR3 is CASSDGLRNTEAFL. CDR3 nucleotides: TGTGCCAGCAGCGACGGACTTCGGAACACTGAAGCTTTCCTT.

This clonotype was observed a few times. The chain employs TRBV15 and TRBJ2-1, with D possibly matching TRBD1 (6 bases). Germline V gene sequence: CDR1 LNHNV, CDR2 YYDKDF (reference sequence). V lost 0 bases, J lost 0 bases, and 15 bases lay in between. This CDR3 is 18 amino acids long. The CDR3 DNA follows: TGTGCCACCAGCAGAGAGGGTTTTGGGGGCTACTCCTACAATGAGCAGTTCTTC. Translated: CATSREGFGGYSYNEQFF.

The chain joins TRBV12-3 or TRBV12-4 to TRBJ2-5; 7 nucleotides align to TRBD2. V shed 2 bases and J 9 bases; nucleotides not matched to a gene: 24. CDR3 length equals 19 residues. CDR3 sequence (DNA): TGTGCCAGCAGTTTACATCCCCCACCCGGGGGGAGGAAGAGAATAGCCCAGTACTTC. As protein: CASSLHPPPGGRKRIAQYF.